The 24 T cell receptor beta chains below come from one sample, sequenced in a study of technical replicates of blood from a few donors. The repertoire was sequenced with immunoSEQ multiplex PCR; TCRdb's copy has only in-frame clones and lacks some. The sample has over 50,000 clones, approximately 86% seen once. Sequencing was carried out using PBMCs. Receptors originate from a human donor in good health. Some clones in this sample may be carry-over from other donors' samples.

The gene calls are TRBV7-3 and TRBJ2-3, with unresolved D. CDR3 length: 13 residues. Germline lookup yields CDR1 SGHTA and CDR2 FQGTGA. Trimming shortened V by 1 base and J by 5 bases, and 7 bases separated the two germline ends. The CDR3 coding sequence is TGTGCCAGCAGCTTAAGGCCTCAAGATACGCAGTATTTT. Amino acids: CASSLRPQDTQYF.

The V gene is TRBV5-4, the J gene TRBJ1-2, with D possibly matching TRBD1 (6 bases). The CDR3 runs 14 residues. Germline V gives CDR1 SGHNT, CDR2 YYREEE (reference sequence). The V end lost 5 bases, the J end lost 8 bases, and 19 bases lay between the germline ends. CDR3: CASRKLDSSLGYTF. The CDR3, as DNA: TGTGCCAGCAGAAAGTTGGACAGCTCTCTAGGCTACACCTTC.

This chain joins TRBV14 and TRBJ1-2; D gene uncertain. Germline CDR1 SGHDN, CDR2 FVKESK. V was trimmed by 1 base and J by 6 bases, leaving 9 bases between them. The CDR3 is 13 amino acids. The chain's CDR3 is CASSQGQRHGYTF. CDR3 DNA sequence: TGTGCCAGCAGCCAAGGTCAGCGACATGGCTACACCTTC.

The chain carries TRBV30 and TRBJ2-2; 8 bases agree with TRBD2. The CDR3 contains 17 residues. From germline, CDR1 is GTSNPN and CDR2 SVGIG (reference sequence). J lost 1 base, V lost 5 bases, and 12 bases had no gene match. Here the CDR3 reads CAWGRSLAGMNTGELFF. The CDR3 DNA sequence: TGTGCCTGGGGTCGATCGTTAGCGGGAATGAACACCGGGGAGCTGTTTTTT.

DNA of the CDR3: TGTGCCAGCAGCTTGGGGACAGGATTCTATGGCTACACCTTC. Residues: CASSLGTGFYGYTF. V is TRBV11-1 and J is TRBJ1-2; the match to TRBD1 covers 8 bases. J was trimmed by 4 bases and V by 3 bases; bases with no gene match: 4. CDR3 length equals 14 residues. CDR1 is SGHAT, CDR2 FQDESV, per germline (reference sequence).

The chain recombines TRBV7-9 with TRBJ1-2, with no clear D. Germline lookup yields CDR1 SEHNR and CDR2 FQNEAQ (reference sequence). The CDR3 consists of 14 residues. V dropped 0 bases and J dropped 4 bases, with 9 bases sitting between them. The DNA of the CDR3 is TGTGCCAGCAGCTTAGCGGGCATGGGCTATGGCTACACCTTC. This gives the protein CASSLAGMGYGYTF.

This chain links TRBV7-6 with TRBJ2-7; no definite D call. The CDR3 contains 13 residues. The V end was cut by 4 bases, the J end by 1 base, with 8 bases between. CDR1 and CDR2 (germline): SGHVS, FNYEAQ. The DNA of the CDR3 is TGTGCCAGCAGCTCTGACATTTCCTACGAGCAGTACTTC. It codes for CASSSDISYEQYF.

This rearrangement joins TRBV7-9 to TRBJ2-6; D may be TRBD1 (6 bases). Trimming stripped 1 base from V and 7 bases from J, with 23 bases between. Per germline, CDR1 SEHNR and CDR2 FQNEAQ (reference sequence). The CDR3 covers 19 residues. The CDR3 spells CASSLVGRGILLLANVLTF. In nucleotides, the CDR3 is TGTGCCAGCAGCTTAGTTGGCAGGGGTATATTGCTGCTTGCCAACGTCCTGACTTTC.

The CDR3 DNA sequence: TGTGCCAGCAGCTTAGGAGCGGGGGGTATCCACGAGCAGTACTTC. Its translation is CASSLGAGGIHEQYF. The chain combines TRBV7-2 with TRBJ2-7; 9 bases are shared with TRBD2. V shed 1 base and J 5 bases; nucleotides not matched to a gene: 6. Germline CDR1 and CDR2: SGHTA and FQGNSA. The CDR3 spans 15 residues.

The rearrangement links TRBV5-1 to TRBJ2-7; a weak D match, TRBD2 (5 bases). The germline V gene encodes CDR1 SGHRS and CDR2 YFSETQ. This CDR3 is 13 amino acids long. The germline V and J ends were trimmed by 4 bases and 2 bases, with 10 bases remaining between them. CDR3 amino acids: CASSLDFAYEQYF. CDR3 DNA sequence: TGCGCCAGCAGCCTGGACTTCGCCTACGAGCAGTACTTC.

The chain links TRBV9 to TRBJ2-3; D possibly corresponds to TRBD2 (6 bases). V shed 6 bases and J shed 3 bases, with 17 bases lying between them. Germline assignment: CDR1 SGDLS and CDR2 YYNGEE. The CDR3 is 15 residues long. The CDR3 loop reads CASNPLGGRTDTQYF. The CDR3 DNA reads TGTGCCAGCAATCCGCTGGGGGGACGAACAGATACGCAGTATTTT.

DNA of the CDR3: TGCGCCAGCCATCATTCACCCCTCCACTTT. This gives the protein CASHHSPLHF. The V gene is TRBV10-1, the J gene TRBJ1-6; D ambiguous. V shed 8 bases and J shed 8 bases, with 4 bases lying between them. The germline V gene has CDR1 WNHNN and CDR2 SYGVQD (reference sequence). The CDR3 is 10 residues long.

Judged by abundance, this clone is medium-sized. J is TRBJ2-1 and V is TRBV4-3, with D hard to call. The V end lost 1 base, the J end lost 1 base, and 8 bases lay between the germline ends. This CDR3 spans 15 amino acids. The germline V gene has CDR1 LGHNA and CDR2 YSLEER. This chain's CDR3 is CASSQGAASYNEQFF. CDR3 bases: TGCGCCAGCAGCCAAGGGGCAGCATCCTACAATGAGCAGTTCTTC.

The CDR3 DNA reads as TGTGCCAGTAGTCAACAGGGTTCTGATACGCAGTATTTT. Protein product: CASSQQGSDTQYF. J is TRBJ2-3 and V is TRBV19, with D perhaps TRBD1 (6 bases). The germline V gene encodes CDR1 LNHDA and CDR2 SQIVND (reference sequence). The length of the CDR3 is 13 residues. Between the trimmed V and J ends, which lost 5 bases and 6 bases, there was a span of 12 bases.

The chain uses TRBV5-5 and TRBJ1-2; TRBD1 is a possible D gene (5 bases). The ends were cut back, 5 bases at V and 6 bases at J, with 8 bases in the middle. CDR1 and CDR2 (germline): SGHKS, YYEKEE (reference sequence). The CDR3 loop spans 11 amino acids. CDR3: CASREGDGYTF. The CDR3 DNA follows: TGTGCCAGCAGGGAAGGGGATGGCTACACCTTC.

The chain couples TRBV5-1 to TRBJ2-5; 9 bases are a match to TRBD2. This CDR3 spans 14 amino acids. The V and J ends lost 4 bases and 3 bases, in that order; junction bases with no gene match: 4. From germline, CDR1 is SGHRS and CDR2 YFSETQ. CDR3 in amino acids: CASSLSGGKETQYF. The DNA for the CDR3 is TGCGCCAGCAGCCTAAGCGGGGGGAAAGAGACCCAGTACTTC.

The chain recombines TRBV15 with TRBJ1-1; the D gene is possibly TRBD1 (6 bases). The CDR3 contains 15 residues. In germline, CDR1 is LNHNV, CDR2 YYDKDF (reference sequence). Trimming took off 0 bases at V and 3 bases at J, with 11 bases between the two ends. CDR3 region: CATSREGGGYTEAFF. CDR3 bases: TGTGCCACCAGCAGAGAAGGGGGGGGTTACACTGAAGCTTTCTTT.

This clone has only one observation. This chain uses TRBV18 with TRBJ2-5, with D possibly TRBD1 on 5 matching bases. The V end lost 3 bases, the J end lost 4 bases, and 12 bases lay between the germline ends. Germline CDR1 KGHSH, CDR2 LQKENI. The CDR3 spans 14 residues. CDR3 amino acids: CASSPEGAPETQYF. CDR3 coding DNA: TGTGCCAGCTCACCGGAAGGGGCCCCAGAGACCCAGTACTTC.

V and J are TRBV14 and TRBJ2-2; no definite D call. Trimming removed 4 bases at V and 5 bases at J, with 5 bases between. Germline lookup yields CDR1 SGHDN and CDR2 FVKESK. The CDR3 totals 12 residues. CDR3 amino acids: CASSRVTGELFF. CDR3 nucleotides: TGTGCCAGCAGCCGAGTAACCGGGGAGCTGTTTTTT. Filled out from reference TRBV14 and TRBJ2-2, the complete variable domain reads EAGVTQFPSHSVIEKGQTVTLRCDPISGHDNLYWYRRVMGKEIKFLLHFVKESKQDESGMPNNRFLAERTGGTYSTLKVQPAELEDSGVYFCASSRVTGELFFGEGSRLTVL.

This chain connects TRBV10-2 to TRBJ1-6, with D possibly TRBD1 on 5 matching bases. Germline CDR1 WSHSY, CDR2 SAAADI. The CDR3 contains 14 residues. V was shortened by 6 bases and J by 7 bases, with 13 bases between the two germline ends. The CDR3: CASRGIGENSPLHF. In DNA form, the CDR3 reads TGCGCCAGCAGAGGAATAGGGGAAAATTCACCCCTCCACTTT.

The rearrangement uses TRBV4-1 and TRBJ2-7, with 9 bases fitting TRBD2. The CDR3 is made up of 16 amino acids. V was clipped by 5 bases and J by 5 bases; unmatched bases: 13. Germline V gives CDR1 MGHRA, CDR2 YSYEKL. The CDR3 reads CASSSAGGPFVNEQYF. CDR3 nucleotides: TGCGCCAGCAGCTCAGCGGGAGGCCCCTTTGTGAACGAGCAGTACTTC.

The chain recombines TRBV9 with TRBJ1-6; TRBD1 matches at 7 bases. Germline assignment: CDR1 SGDLS and CDR2 YYNGEE. The CDR3 contains 15 residues. V lost 4 bases to trimming and J lost 10 bases; unmatched junction nucleotides: 11. This CDR3 reads CASSLGTVGESPLHF. CDR3 nucleotides: TGTGCCAGCAGCCTGGGGACAGTCGGAGAGTCACCCCTCCACTTT.

This rearrangement joins TRBV5-5 to TRBJ2-7, with TRBD1 matching over 7 bases. Germline V gives CDR1 SGHKS, CDR2 YYEKEE (reference sequence). The J segment lost 0 bases and the V segment lost 0 bases, leaving 0 bases of the junction unmatched. The CDR3 contains 14 residues. In nucleotides, the CDR3 is TGTGCCAGCAGCTTGGCAGGGGGCTCCTACGAGCAGTACTTC. Residues: CASSLAGGSYEQYF.

V is TRBV19 and J is TRBJ2-7; tentative D call: TRBD2 (5 bases). The CDR3 is 14 residues long. Looked up from germline, CDR1 is LNHDA and CDR2 is SQIVND (reference sequence). The V end was cut by 7 bases, the J end by 1 base, with 14 bases between. CDR3 sequence: CASMEDSTSYEQYF. For the CDR3, the DNA is TGTGCCAGTATGGAGGATAGTACTTCCTACGAGCAGTACTTC.